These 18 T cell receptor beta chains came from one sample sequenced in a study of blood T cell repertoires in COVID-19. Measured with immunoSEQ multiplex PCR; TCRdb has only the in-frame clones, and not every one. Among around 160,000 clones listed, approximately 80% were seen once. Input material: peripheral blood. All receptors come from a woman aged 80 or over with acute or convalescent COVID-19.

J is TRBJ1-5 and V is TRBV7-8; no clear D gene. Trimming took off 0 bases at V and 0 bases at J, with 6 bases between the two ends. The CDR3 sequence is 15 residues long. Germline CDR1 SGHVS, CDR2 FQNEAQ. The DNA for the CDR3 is TGTGCCAGCAGCTTAGCCCTCTATAGCAATCAGCCCCAGCATTTT. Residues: CASSLALYSNQPQHF. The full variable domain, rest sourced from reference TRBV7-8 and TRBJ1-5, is GAGVSQSPRYKVAKRGQDVALRCDPISGHVSLFWYQQALGQGPEFLTYFQNEAQLDKSGLPSDRFFAERPEGSVSTLKIQRTQQEDSAVYLCASSLALYSNQPQHFGDGTRLSIL.

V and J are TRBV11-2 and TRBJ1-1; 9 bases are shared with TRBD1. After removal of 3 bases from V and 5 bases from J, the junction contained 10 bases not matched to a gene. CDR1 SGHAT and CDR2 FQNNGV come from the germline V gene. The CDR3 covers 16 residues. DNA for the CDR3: TGTGCCAGCAGCTTGAGGGACTCGGGACAGGGAACTGAAGCTTTCTTT. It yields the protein CASSLRDSGQGTEAFF.

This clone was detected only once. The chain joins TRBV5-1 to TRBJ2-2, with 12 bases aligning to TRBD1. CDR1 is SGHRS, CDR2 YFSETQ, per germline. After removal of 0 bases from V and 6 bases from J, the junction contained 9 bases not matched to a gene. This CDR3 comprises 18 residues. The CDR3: CASSLAVLGQGASGELFF. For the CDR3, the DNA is TGCGCCAGCAGCTTGGCCGTTCTGGGACAGGGGGCGTCCGGGGAGCTGTTTTTT.

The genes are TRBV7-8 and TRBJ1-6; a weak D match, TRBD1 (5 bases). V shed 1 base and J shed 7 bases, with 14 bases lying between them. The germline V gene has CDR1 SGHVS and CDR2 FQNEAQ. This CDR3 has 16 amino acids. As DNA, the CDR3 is TGTGCCAGCAGCTTAGGGGGTACCTGGGGCAATTCACCCCTCCACTTT. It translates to CASSLGGTWGNSPLHF.

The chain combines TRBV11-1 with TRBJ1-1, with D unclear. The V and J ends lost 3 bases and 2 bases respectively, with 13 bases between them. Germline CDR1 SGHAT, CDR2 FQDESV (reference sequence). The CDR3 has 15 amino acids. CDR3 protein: CASSLFGGVNTEAFF. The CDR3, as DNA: TGTGCCAGCAGCTTGTTCGGCGGGGTAAACACTGAAGCTTTCTTT.

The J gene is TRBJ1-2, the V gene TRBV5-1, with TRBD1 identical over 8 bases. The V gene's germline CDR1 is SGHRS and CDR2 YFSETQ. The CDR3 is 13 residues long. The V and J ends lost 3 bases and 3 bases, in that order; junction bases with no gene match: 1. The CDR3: CASSSGGDYGYTF. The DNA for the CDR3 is TGCGCCAGCAGCTCAGGGGGCGACTATGGCTACACCTTC.

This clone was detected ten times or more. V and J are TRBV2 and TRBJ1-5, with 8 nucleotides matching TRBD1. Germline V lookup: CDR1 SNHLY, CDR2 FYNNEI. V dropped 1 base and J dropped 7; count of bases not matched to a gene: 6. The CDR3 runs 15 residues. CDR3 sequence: CASSEDRTGTQPQHF. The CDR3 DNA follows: TGTGCCAGCAGTGAAGATCGGACAGGGACCCAGCCCCAGCATTTT.

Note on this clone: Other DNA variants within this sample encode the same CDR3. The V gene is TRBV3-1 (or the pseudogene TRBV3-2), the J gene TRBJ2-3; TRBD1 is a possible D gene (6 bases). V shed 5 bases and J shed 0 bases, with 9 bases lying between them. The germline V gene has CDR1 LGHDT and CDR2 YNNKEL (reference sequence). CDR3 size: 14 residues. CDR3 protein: CASSKQGSTDTQYF. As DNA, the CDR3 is TGTGCCAGCAGCAAACAGGGAAGCACAGATACGCAGTATTTT.

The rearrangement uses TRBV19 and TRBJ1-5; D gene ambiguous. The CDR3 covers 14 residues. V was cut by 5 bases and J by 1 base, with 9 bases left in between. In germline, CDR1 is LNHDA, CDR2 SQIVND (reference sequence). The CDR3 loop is CASSRSESNQPQHF. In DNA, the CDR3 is TGTGCCAGTAGTCGCTCGGAGAGCAATCAGCCCCAGCATTTT.

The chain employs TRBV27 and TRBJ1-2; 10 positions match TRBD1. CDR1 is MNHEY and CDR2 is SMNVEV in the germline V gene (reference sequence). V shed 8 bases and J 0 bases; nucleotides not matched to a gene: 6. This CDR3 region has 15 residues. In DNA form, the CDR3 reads TGTGCCAGCTGGACAGGGGGAAAGACTAACTATGGCTACACCTTC. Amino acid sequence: CASWTGGKTNYGYTF.

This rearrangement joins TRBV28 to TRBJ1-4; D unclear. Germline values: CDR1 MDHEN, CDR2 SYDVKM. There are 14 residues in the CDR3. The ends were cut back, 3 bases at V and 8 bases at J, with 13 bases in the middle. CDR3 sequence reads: CASSFRRAGEKLFF. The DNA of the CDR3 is TGTGCCAGCAGTTTCCGGCGGGCGGGGGAAAAACTGTTTTTT.

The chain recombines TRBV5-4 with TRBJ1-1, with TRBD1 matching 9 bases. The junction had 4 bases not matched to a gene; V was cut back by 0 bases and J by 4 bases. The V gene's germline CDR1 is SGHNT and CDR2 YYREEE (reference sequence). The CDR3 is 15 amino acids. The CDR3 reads CASSLAGTGSTEAFF. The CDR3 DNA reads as TGTGCCAGCAGCTTGGCCGGGACAGGGAGCACTGAAGCTTTCTTT.

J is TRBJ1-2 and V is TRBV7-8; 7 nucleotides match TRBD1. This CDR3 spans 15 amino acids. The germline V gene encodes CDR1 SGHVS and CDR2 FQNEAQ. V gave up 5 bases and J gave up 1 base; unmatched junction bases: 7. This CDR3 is CASSPRTGVNYGYTF. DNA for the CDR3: TGTGCCAGCAGCCCGAGGACAGGTGTTAACTATGGCTACACCTTC.

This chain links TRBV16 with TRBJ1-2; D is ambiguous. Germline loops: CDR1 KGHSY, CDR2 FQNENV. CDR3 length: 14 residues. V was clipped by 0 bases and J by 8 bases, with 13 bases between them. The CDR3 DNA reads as TGTGCCAGCAGCCAATCCGGGGAAGGGCCCGGCTACACCTTC. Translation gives CASSQSGEGPGYTF.

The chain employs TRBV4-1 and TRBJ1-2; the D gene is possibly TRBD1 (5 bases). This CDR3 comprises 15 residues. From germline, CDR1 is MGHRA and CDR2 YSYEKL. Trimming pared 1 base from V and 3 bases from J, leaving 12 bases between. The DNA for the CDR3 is TGCGCCAGCAGCCAAGGTCTTACAGGCGACTATGGCTACACCTTC. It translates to CASSQGLTGDYGYTF.

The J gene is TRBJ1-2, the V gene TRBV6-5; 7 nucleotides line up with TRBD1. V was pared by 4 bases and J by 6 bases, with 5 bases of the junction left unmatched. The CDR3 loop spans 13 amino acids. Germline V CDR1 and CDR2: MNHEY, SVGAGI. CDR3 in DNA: TGTGCCAGCAGTTCGACAGGGTATAATGGCTACACCTTC. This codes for CASSSTGYNGYTF.

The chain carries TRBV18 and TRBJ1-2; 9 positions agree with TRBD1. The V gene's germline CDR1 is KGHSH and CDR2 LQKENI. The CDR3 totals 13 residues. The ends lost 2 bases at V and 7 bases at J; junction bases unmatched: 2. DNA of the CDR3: TGTGCCAGCTCACCAGCGGACAGGGGTGGCTACACCTTC. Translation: CASSPADRGGYTF.

The chain's CDR3 is CASSPGRGGGNSPLHF. The CDR3 DNA reads TGTGCCAGCAGTCCGGGAAGGGGGGGAGGTAATTCACCCCTCCACTTT. The V gene is TRBV27, the J gene TRBJ1-6; a weak D match, TRBD1 (6 bases). Looked up from germline, CDR1 is MNHEY and CDR2 is SMNVEV (reference sequence). Trimming cost V 5 bases and J 6 bases, with 17 bases left between them. This CDR3 comprises 16 residues.